A selection of T cell receptor beta chains follows, all from one sample in a study of cytomegalovirus exposure and HLA in healthy donors. This table comes from immunoSEQ multiplex PCR, and its TCRdb copy is limited to in-frame clones, with some not included. Here the sample spans over 75,000 clones, roughly 73% being singletons. The sample comprised PBMCs. Receptor source: a man aged 45 to 65 in good health and CMV-seropositive. CDR3s include the opening cysteine and the closing phenylalanine or tryptophan. The D gene is left open where the match is weak. The size of a clone is reported for some rows only, either as once, few or many, or as a class for expanded clones.

clone_size d_call cdr3_length j_call v_call cdr3_nt cdr3_aa
once . 13 TRBJ2-2 TRBV7-2 TGTGCCAGCAGCTCAGAATACACCGGGGAGCTGTTTTTT CASSSEYTGELFF
. TRBD1 16 TRBJ1-5 TRBV10-3 TGTGCCATCAGTGATCAGACAGGGAAAGCCAATCAGCCCCAGCATTTT CAISDQTGKANQPQHF
. TRBD1 14 TRBJ1-2 TRBV2 TGTGCCAGCAGTTCCGACAGGGGGGGAAACGGCTACACCTTC CASSSDRGGNGYTF
. . 15 TRBJ2-3 TRBV19 TGTGCCAGTAGTATGAAGGGCGGGGTAACAGATACGCAGTATTTT CASSMKGGVTDTQYF
once TRBD1 12 TRBJ2-7 TRBV10-3 TGTGCCACGACAGGGAATGACTACGAGCAGTACTTC CATTGNDYEQYF
. TRBD2 17 TRBJ2-1 TRBV7-9 TGTGCCAGCAGCCCAGTCCTAGCGGGGGGTATAAACAATGAGCAGTTCTTC CASSPVLAGGINNEQFF
. . 15 TRBJ1-1 TRBV30 TGTGCCTGGAGAGTAGGGGGGGCATTAGGCACTGAAGCTTTCTTT CAWRVGGALGTEAFF
. . 15 TRBJ2-7 TRBV14 TGTGCCAGCAGCCATTCAGACAGGAAGGGCTACGAGCAGTACTTC CASSHSDRKGYEQYF
. TRBD2 16 TRBJ2-3 TRBV28 TGTGCCAGCAGTCCAGGGACTAGCGGGGGACCAGATACGCAGTATTTT CASSPGTSGGPDTQYF
. TRBD1 15 TRBJ1-2 TRBV30 TGTGCCTGGAGCTTGAATCGACAGGGGGCAGGTGGCTACACCTTC CAWSLNRQGAGGYTF
few . 14 TRBJ1-2 TRBV6-1 TGTGCCAGCACCCTACGGGAGACTCTCTATGGCTACACCTTC CASTLRETLYGYTF
. . 14 TRBJ2-5 TRBV7-2 TGTGCCAGCAGCTTAATAGGCGGGCTAGAGACCCAGTACTTC CASSLIGGLETQYF
. . 14 TRBJ1-6 TRBV28 TGTGCCAGCGAGTGGGGCACCTATAATTCACCCCTCCACTTT CASEWGTYNSPLHF
. TRBD1 17 TRBJ1-4 TRBV4-3 TGCGCCAGCAGCCAAGATGTAAGGAGACAGGGGGGTGAAAAACTGTTTTTT CASSQDVRRQGGEKLFF
. . 16 TRBJ1-1 TRBV19 TGTGCCAGCCTTCTCAGCAGGGCCCGAGGGAACACTGAAGCTTTCTTT CASLLSRARGNTEAFF
. . 11 TRBJ1-1 TRBV7-9 TGTGCCAGCAGCTCTCTTAGGGAGGCTTTCTTT CASSSLREAFF
. TRBD1 15 TRBJ1-6 TRBV9 TGTGCCAGCAGCGAGACAGGGGGCACGAATTCACCCCTCCACTTT CASSETGGTNSPLHF
. . 12 TRBJ2-7 TRBV30 TGTGCCTGGAGTGTAATAAACACAGTGAGGTACTTC CAWSVINTVRYF
. . 13 TRBJ2-5 TRBV27 TGTGCCAGCAGTTCAGGGGGGAGGAAGACCCAGTACTTC CASSSGGRKTQYF
. . 17 TRBJ1-2 TRBV28 TGTGCCAGCAGTACCGCGCACAGGGAAGAGGGGAACTATGGCTACCCCTTC CASSTAHREEGNYGYPF
few TRBD1 14 TRBJ1-2 TRBV7-2 TGTGCCAGCAGCTCGAGGACAGGGGACAATGGCTACACCTTC CASSSRTGDNGYTF
. . 13 TRBJ2-1 TRBV2 TGTGCCAGCAGTGACCAATTAGACAATGAGCAGTTCTTC CASSDQLDNEQFF
once . 13 TRBJ1-5 TRBV29-1 TGCAGCGTTGGCAGGGCCGGCAATCAGCCCCAGAATTTT CSVGRAGNQPQNF
. TRBD1 15 TRBJ2-2 TRBV18 TGTGCCAGCTCATCGCGACAGGGCTCCACCGGGGAGCTGTTTTTT CASSSRQGSTGELFF
. . 15 TRBJ2-7 TRBV2 TGTGCCAGCAGTGCGTCGCCTGGGGGCGCCTACGAGCAGTACTTC CASSASPGGAYEQYF
. . 14 TRBJ2-2 TRBV28 TGTGCCAGCAGTACCATCCAGGTCACCGGGGAGCTGTTTTTT CASSTIQVTGELFF
. . 17 TRBJ1-6 TRBV19 TGTGCCAGTAGTCCAAGGCGAACCGGCGGACAGAATTCACCCCTCCACTTT CASSPRRTGGQNSPLHF
. . 14 TRBJ1-6 TRBV30 TGTGCGTTGAGGAGGGATCCCTATAATTCACCCCTCAACTTT CALRRDPYNSPLNF
few . 15 TRBJ1-4 TRBV2 TGTGCCAGCAGTGAAGGGAGTGGGAGGAATGAAAAACTGTTTTTT CASSEGSGRNEKLFF
. . 14 TRBJ2-5 TRBV7-9 TGTGCCAGCAGTCCCGATGGCGGTGGAGAGACCCAGTACTTC CASSPDGGGETQYF
. TRBD1 16 TRBJ2-7 TRBV5-1 TGCGCCAGCAGCCGCGGAGGACAGGAAAGCTCCTACGAGCAGTACTTC CASSRGGQESSYEQYF
. TRBD1 16 TRBJ2-5 TRBV4-1 TGCGCCAGCAGCCGACCCGGGACAGCAATTGGAGAGACCCAGTACTTC CASSRPGTAIGETQYF
. . 11 TRBJ2-1 TRBV30 TGTGCCTGGAAATCGTACAATGAGCAGTTCTTC CAWKSYNEQFF
. TRBD1 13 TRBJ1-1 TRBV6-5 TGTGCCAGCAGTCCGGACAGGGCACCTGAAGCTTTCTTT CASSPDRAPEAFF
few TRBD2 14 TRBJ2-1 TRBV7-3 TGTGCCAGCAGCCTCTCGGGGGGGCCATGGGAGCAGTTCTTC CASSLSGGPWEQFF
. TRBD1 15 TRBJ1-4 TRBV11-2 TGTGCCAGCAGTCACCACAGGGGTTCTAATGAAAAACTGTTTTTT CASSHHRGSNEKLFF
. TRBD1 13 TRBJ1-2 TRBV4-1 TGCGCCAGCAGCCAGTCCGGGACAGTTGTCTACACCTTC CASSQSGTVVYTF
. . 17 TRBJ1-4 TRBV5-6 TGTGCCAGCAGCGTTTTTCGGGACACAGCAACTAATGAAAAACTGTTTTTT CASSVFRDTATNEKLFF
. TRBD2 16 TRBJ2-3 TRBV10-3 TGTGCCATCAGTGATGTCCTAGCGGGGGCCGAAGATACGCAGTATTTT CAISDVLAGAEDTQYF
. . 13 TRBJ2-7 TRBV5-6 TGTGCCAGCAGCCCAGGGACAAACTACGAGCAGTACTTC CASSPGTNYEQYF
. TRBD2 14 TRBJ2-7 TRBV29-1 TGCAGCGTTGCGACTAGCGGGGCACCCTACGAGCAGTACTTC CSVATSGAPYEQYF
. . 15 TRBJ1-2 TRBV28 TGTGCCAGCACAGAGGGGGGGAGGGGGGGTGATGGCTACACCTTC CASTEGGRGGDGYTF
. . 15 TRBJ2-5 TRBV4-2 TGTGCCAGCAGCCAAGAATGGGGGCCCCAAGAGACCCAGTACTTC CASSQEWGPQETQYF
. . 14 TRBJ2-7 TRBV9 TGTGCCAGCAGCGTAGCGCTCAGTTCAGGGGAGCAGTACTTC CASSVALSSGEQYF
. . 14 TRBJ2-7 TRBV5-8 TGTGCCAGCAGTCACGCGGGCCTGATATACGAGCAGTACTTC CASSHAGLIYEQYF
once TRBD1 17 TRBJ2-5 TRBV15 TGTGCCACCAGCAGATTGGTCGGACAGGGGGCAGGAGAGACCCAGTACTTC CATSRLVGQGAGETQYF
. TRBD1 17 TRBJ1-4 TRBV11-3 TGTGCCAGCAGCCCACAACCGGGACAGAGATATAATGAAAAACTGTTTTTT CASSPQPGQRYNEKLFF
. TRBD1 14 TRBJ1-1 TRBV7-2 TGTGCCAGCAGCTTAGGGGCAGGGGGACGTGAAGCTTTCTTT CASSLGAGGREAFF
. TRBD1 13 TRBJ2-7 TRBV6-1 TGTGCCAGCAGTGGGACAGGGGTTGGCGAGCAGTACTTC CASSGTGVGEQYF
. . 12 TRBJ2-3 TRBV2 TGTGCCAGCAGTGAAACAGGGGATACGCAGTATTTT CASSETGDTQYF
. TRBD2 17 TRBJ2-1 TRBV6-1 TGTGCCAGCAGTGAACTAGCGGGGGTAAGCTCCTACAATGAGCAGTTCTTC CASSELAGVSSYNEQFF
. TRBD1 14 TRBJ1-2 TRBV7-9 TGTTCCAGCAGCTCGGACAGGGCGTACTATGGCTACACCTTC CSSSSDRAYYGYTF
. . 14 TRBJ2-3 TRBV9 TGTGCCAGCATCGGGGGGCCCTCCACAGATACGCAGTATTTT CASIGGPSTDTQYF
once . 13 TRBJ2-7 TRBV7-3 TGTGCCAGCAGCTTAATAGGGGGTGGCGAGCAGTACTTC CASSLIGGGEQYF
. . 17 TRBJ2-7 TRBV6-1 TGTGCCAGCAGTGATAGCTTCGGCCAACGGGGTCGGTACGAGCAGTACTTC CASSDSFGQRGRYEQYF
. TRBD1 13 TRBJ1-2 TRBV7-2 TGTGCCAACCGTGTGGTTACAGGGGGTGGCTACACCTTC CANRVVTGGGYTF
. . 16 TRBJ1-1 TRBV2 TGTGCCAGCAGTGAAGATTACTGGGACACGAACACTGAAGCTTTCTTT CASSEDYWDTNTEAFF